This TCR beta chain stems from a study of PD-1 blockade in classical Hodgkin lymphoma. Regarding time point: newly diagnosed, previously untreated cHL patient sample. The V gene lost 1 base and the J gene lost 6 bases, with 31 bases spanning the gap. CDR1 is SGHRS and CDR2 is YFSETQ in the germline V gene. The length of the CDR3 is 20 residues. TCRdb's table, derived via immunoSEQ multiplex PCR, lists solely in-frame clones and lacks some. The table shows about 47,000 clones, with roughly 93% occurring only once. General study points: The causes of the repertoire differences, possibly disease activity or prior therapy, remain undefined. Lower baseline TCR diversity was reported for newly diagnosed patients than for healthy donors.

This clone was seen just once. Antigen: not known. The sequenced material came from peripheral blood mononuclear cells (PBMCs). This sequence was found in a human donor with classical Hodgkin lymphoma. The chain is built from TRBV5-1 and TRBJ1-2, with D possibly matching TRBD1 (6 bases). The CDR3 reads CASSLNRAGGPSKTGDGYTF. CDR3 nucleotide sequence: TGCGCCAGCAGCTTGAACAGGGCGGGCGGCCCGTCAAAAACCGGGGATGGCTACACCTTC.